These T cell receptor beta chains were read from a single sample in a study of blood T cell repertoires in COVID-19. TCRdb's table, derived via immunoSEQ multiplex PCR, lists solely in-frame clones and lacks some. The sample carries tens of thousands of clones, 78% recorded once. Material for sequencing was peripheral blood. Receptors originate from a man between 65 and 79 years old with COVID-19, enrolled during active disease. CDR3s include the opening cysteine and the closing phenylalanine or tryptophan. Each record gives: V gene, clone size, J gene, D gene, CDR3 protein, CDR3 DNA. D genes are given only for firm matches. Expanded clones are given a class, and other clones once, few, many or no size at all.

v_gene: TRBV27; abundance: NA; j_gene: TRBJ2-7; d_gene: NA; CDR3aa: CASSFRERSYEQYF; CDR3nt: TGTGCCAGCAGTTTCCGGGAGCGTTCCTACGAGCAGTACTTC
v_gene: TRBV2; abundance: NA; j_gene: TRBJ2-2; d_gene: NA; CDR3aa: CATNRVTNTGELFF; CDR3nt: TGTGCCACCAACAGGGTTACGAACACCGGGGAGCTGTTTTTT
v_gene: TRBV18; abundance: NA; j_gene: TRBJ2-7; d_gene: TRBD1; CDR3aa: CASSPPPTGYEQYF; CDR3nt: TGTGCCAGCTCACCCCCTCCGACAGGGTACGAGCAGTACTTC
v_gene: TRBV5-1; abundance: few; j_gene: TRBJ2-3; d_gene: TRBD1; CDR3aa: CASSFLGQGKDTQYF; CDR3nt: TGCGCCAGCAGCTTCCTCGGACAGGGAAAAGATACGCAGTATTTT
v_gene: TRBV13; abundance: NA; j_gene: TRBJ2-7; d_gene: TRBD1; CDR3aa: CASSSRQGTVAYEQYF; CDR3nt: TGTGCCAGCAGCTCGCGACAGGGAACGGTGGCCTACGAGCAGTACTTC
v_gene: TRBV20-1; abundance: NA; j_gene: TRBJ1-4; d_gene: NA; CDR3aa: CSASSGFQLFF; CDR3nt: TGCAGTGCTAGTTCAGGGTTCCAGCTGTTTTTT
v_gene: TRBV6-1; abundance: NA; j_gene: TRBJ2-3; d_gene: TRBD1; CDR3aa: CASSGRGTGGPTDTQYF; CDR3nt: TGTGCCAGCAGTGGACGGGGGACAGGGGGGCCCACAGATACGCAGTATTTT
v_gene: TRBV5-4; abundance: NA; j_gene: TRBJ1-5; d_gene: NA; CDR3aa: CASSLQGRDQPQHF; CDR3nt: TGTGCCAGCAGCTTACAGGGAAGGGATCAGCCCCAGCATTTT
v_gene: TRBV7-2; abundance: once; j_gene: TRBJ2-5; d_gene: TRBD2; CDR3aa: CASSLVTSGRGETQYF; CDR3nt: TGTGCCAGCAGCTTAGTAACTAGCGGGAGGGGGGAGACCCAGTACTTC
v_gene: TRBV4-2; abundance: NA; j_gene: TRBJ2-2; d_gene: TRBD2; CDR3aa: CASSQDLAGGLRTGELFF; CDR3nt: TGTGCCAGCAGCCAAGATTTAGCGGGAGGGCTACGGACCGGGGAGCTGTTTTTT
v_gene: TRBV19; abundance: few; j_gene: TRBJ1-2; d_gene: NA; CDR3aa: CASSIAPGGRYGYTF; CDR3nt: TGTGCCAGTAGTATAGCTCCGGGGGGAAGATATGGCTACACCTTC
v_gene: TRBV11-1; abundance: NA; j_gene: TRBJ2-1; d_gene: TRBD2; CDR3aa: CASSGRTSGGAEQFF; CDR3nt: TGTGCCAGCAGCGGACGGACTAGCGGGGGAGCTGAGCAGTTCTTC
v_gene: TRBV10-3; abundance: NA; j_gene: TRBJ2-7; d_gene: NA; CDR3aa: CAISELPENEQYF; CDR3nt: TGTGCCATCAGTGAGCTTCCGGAGAACGAGCAGTACTTC
v_gene: TRBV4-3; abundance: NA; j_gene: TRBJ1-2; d_gene: NA; CDR3aa: CASSQDSTGRYGYTF; CDR3nt: TGCGCCAGCAGCCAAGATTCCACAGGGCGTTATGGCTACACCTTC
v_gene: TRBV25-1; abundance: many; j_gene: TRBJ2-2; d_gene: NA; CDR3aa: CASSSLPVEANTGELFF; CDR3nt: TGTGCCAGCAGTTCTCTGCCCGTTGAGGCGAACACCGGGGAGCTGTTTTTT
v_gene: TRBV7-2; abundance: once; j_gene: TRBJ2-7; d_gene: TRBD1; CDR3aa: CASSLDQGAGLLPQYF; CDR3nt: TGTGCCAGCAGCTTGGACCAGGGGGCGGGGCTACTCCCGCAGTACTTC
v_gene: TRBV9; abundance: NA; j_gene: TRBJ1-6; d_gene: NA; CDR3aa: CASSVVGTYNSPLHF; CDR3nt: TGTGCCAGCAGCGTAGTCGGGACCTATAATTCACCCCTCCACTTT
v_gene: TRBV5-6; abundance: NA; j_gene: TRBJ1-5; d_gene: NA; CDR3aa: CASSLGRDQPQHF; CDR3nt: TGTGCCAGCAGCTTGGGCAGGGATCAGCCCCAGCATTTT
v_gene: TRBV15; abundance: NA; j_gene: TRBJ2-7; d_gene: NA; CDR3aa: CATSRQASYEQYF; CDR3nt: TGTGCCACCAGCAGGCAGGCCTCCTACGAGCAGTACTTC
v_gene: TRBV6-2/TRBV6-3; abundance: NA; j_gene: TRBJ1-5; d_gene: NA; CDR3aa: CASSDRGPLSNQPQHF; CDR3nt: TGTGCCAGCAGTGACCGCGGGCCCCTTAGCAATCAGCCCCAGCATTTT
v_gene: TRBV9; abundance: few; j_gene: TRBJ2-3; d_gene: TRBD2; CDR3aa: CASSVGLAETDTQYF; CDR3nt: TGTGCCAGCAGCGTGGGACTAGCGGAAACAGATACGCAGTATTTT
v_gene: TRBV24-1; abundance: NA; j_gene: TRBJ2-3; d_gene: NA; CDR3aa: CATSDPQGVSDTQYF; CDR3nt: TGTGCCACCAGTGATCCACAGGGTGTGTCAGATACGCAGTATTTT
v_gene: TRBV11-3; abundance: NA; j_gene: TRBJ2-3; d_gene: NA; CDR3aa: CASSLDGLGGTDTQYF; CDR3nt: TGTGCCAGCAGCTTAGATGGGCTAGGGGGCACAGATACGCAGTATTTT
v_gene: TRBV11-1; abundance: few; j_gene: TRBJ1-1; d_gene: NA; CDR3aa: CASSFGTNTEAFF; CDR3nt: TGTGCCAGCAGCTTCGGGACTAACACTGAAGCTTTCTTT
v_gene: TRBV6-1; abundance: NA; j_gene: TRBJ1-3; d_gene: TRBD1; CDR3aa: CASSEDRVSGNTIYF; CDR3nt: TGTGCCAGCAGTGAGGACAGGGTGTCTGGAAACACCATATATTTT
v_gene: TRBV3-1/TRBV3-2; abundance: NA; j_gene: TRBJ2-7; d_gene: NA; CDR3aa: CASSLSHTPYEQYF; CDR3nt: TGTGCCAGCAGCCTTAGCCACACACCCTACGAGCAGTACTTC
v_gene: TRBV6-1; abundance: NA; j_gene: TRBJ2-5; d_gene: TRBD2; CDR3aa: CASSEEGTSLYQETQYF; CDR3nt: TGTGCCAGCAGTGAAGAGGGGACTAGCCTGTACCAAGAGACCCAGTACTTC
v_gene: TRBV5-1; abundance: once; j_gene: TRBJ1-6; d_gene: NA; CDR3aa: CASSSYPTDTGNSPLHF; CDR3nt: TGCGCCAGCAGCTCGTACCCGACAGATACCGGTAATTCACCCCTCCACTTT
v_gene: TRBV7-2; abundance: few; j_gene: TRBJ1-2; d_gene: NA; CDR3aa: CASSPTDYGYTF; CDR3nt: TGTGCCAGCAGCCCGACAGATTATGGCTACACCTTC
v_gene: TRBV7-9; abundance: few; j_gene: TRBJ2-7; d_gene: NA; CDR3aa: CASSSRTLSTYEQYF; CDR3nt: TGTGCCAGCAGTTCCCGGACACTCTCCACCTACGAGCAGTACTTC
v_gene: TRBV14; abundance: NA; j_gene: TRBJ1-2; d_gene: NA; CDR3aa: CASSQAIIGTGGTYGYTF; CDR3nt: TGTGCCAGCAGCCAAGCAATCATTGGTACCGGAGGAACCTATGGCTACACCTTC
v_gene: TRBV4-2; abundance: NA; j_gene: TRBJ2-3; d_gene: TRBD1; CDR3aa: CASSQVGTGGSDTQYF; CDR3nt: TGTGCCAGCAGCCAAGTGGGGACAGGGGGGTCAGATACGCAGTATTTT
v_gene: TRBV3-1/TRBV3-2; abundance: NA; j_gene: TRBJ2-3; d_gene: NA; CDR3aa: CASSLRERADTQYF; CDR3nt: TGTGCCAGCAGCCTTCGGGAGAGGGCAGATACGCAGTATTTT
v_gene: TRBV19; abundance: few; j_gene: TRBJ2-3; d_gene: TRBD2; CDR3aa: CASSLSLAGRSRTDTQYF; CDR3nt: TGTGCCAGTAGTCTGAGCCTAGCGGGCAGGTCCCGCACAGATACGCAGTATTTT